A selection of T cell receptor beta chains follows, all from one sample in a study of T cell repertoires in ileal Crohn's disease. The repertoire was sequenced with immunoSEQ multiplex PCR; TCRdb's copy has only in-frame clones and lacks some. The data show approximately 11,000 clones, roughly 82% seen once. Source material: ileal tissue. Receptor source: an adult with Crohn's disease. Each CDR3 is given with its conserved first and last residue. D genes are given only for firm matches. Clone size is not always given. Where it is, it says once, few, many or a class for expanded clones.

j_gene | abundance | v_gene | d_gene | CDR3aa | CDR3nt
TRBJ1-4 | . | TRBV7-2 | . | CASSSFQGSGEKLFF | TGTGCCAGCAGCTCCTTTCAGGGGTCGGGTGAAAAACTGTTTTTT
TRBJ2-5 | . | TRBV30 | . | CAWSTGMQTQYF | TGTGCCTGGAGTACAGGGATGCAGACCCAGTACTTC
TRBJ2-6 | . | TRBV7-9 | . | CASSASQYHDKSRANVLTF | TGTGCCAGCAGCGCATCACAATACCATGACAAAAGTCGGGCCAACGTCCTGACTTTC
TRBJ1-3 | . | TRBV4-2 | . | CASSQEGQSGNTIYF | TGTGCCAGCAGCCAAGAGGGGCAGTCTGGAAACACCATATATTTT
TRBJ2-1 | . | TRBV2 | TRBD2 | CASLTSGGYNEQFF | TGTGCCAGCCTGACTAGCGGGGGGTACAATGAGCAGTTCTTC
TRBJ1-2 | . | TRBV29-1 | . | CSVQPTAKYGYTF | TGCAGCGTTCAACCGACAGCGAAATATGGCTACACCTTC
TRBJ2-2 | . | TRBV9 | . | CASSVAQGTGELFF | TGTGCCAGCAGCGTAGCACAGGGAACCGGGGAGCTGTTTTTT
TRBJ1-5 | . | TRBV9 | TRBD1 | CASSATDRGGNQPQHF | TGTGCCAGCAGCGCAACGGACAGGGGCGGCAATCAGCCCCAGCATTTT
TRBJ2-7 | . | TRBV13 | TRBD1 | CASYRGRSYEQYF | TGTGCCAGCTACAGGGGGAGATCCTACGAGCAGTACTTC
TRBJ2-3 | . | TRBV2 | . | CASSEGGGDTQYF | TGTGCCAGCAGTGAGGGTGGGGGGGATACGCAGTATTTT
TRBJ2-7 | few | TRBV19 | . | CASSSPGLSYEQYF | TGTGCCAGTAGTAGCCCCGGACTCTCCTACGAGCAGTACTTC
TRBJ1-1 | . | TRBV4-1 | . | CASRPYEGVMNTEAFF | TGCGCCAGCCGCCCTTATGAGGGAGTAATGAACACTGAAGCTTTCTTT
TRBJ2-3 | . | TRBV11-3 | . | CASSPRAGSGTDTQYF | TGTGCCAGCAGCCCGCGCGCGGGCTCTGGCACAGATACGCAGTATTTT
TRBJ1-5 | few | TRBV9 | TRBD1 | CASSRMDRGNQPQHF | TGTGCCAGCAGCCGAATGGACAGGGGCAATCAGCCCCAGCATTTT
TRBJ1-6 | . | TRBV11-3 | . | CASRTAGGGSSPLHF | TGTGCCAGCAGAACTGCGGGGGGGGGTTCTTCACCCCTCCACTTT
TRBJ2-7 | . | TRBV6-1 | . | CASSRASYEQYF | TGTGCCAGCAGCAGAGCGAGTTACGAGCAGTACTTC
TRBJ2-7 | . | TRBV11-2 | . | CASSLGPGGYHEQYF | TGTGCCAGCAGCTTGGGGCCTGGGGGGTACCACGAGCAGTACTTC
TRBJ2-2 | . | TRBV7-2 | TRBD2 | CASSLGASGGGPNTGELFF | TGTGCCAGCAGCTTAGGTGCTAGCGGGGGGGGTCCGAACACCGGGGAGCTGTTTTTT
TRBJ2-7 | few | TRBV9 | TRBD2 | CASSVAGGLGPYEQYF | TGTGCCAGCAGCGTAGCGGGGGGGCTTGGGCCATACGAGCAGTACTTC
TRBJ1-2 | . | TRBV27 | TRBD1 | CATYGHRGFYGYTF | TGTGCCACCTACGGACACAGGGGGTTCTATGGCTACACCTTC
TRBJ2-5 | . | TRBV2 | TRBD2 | CASSGVAGGRETQYF | TGTGCCAGCTCGGGGGTAGCGGGGGGGCGAGAGACCCAGTACTTC
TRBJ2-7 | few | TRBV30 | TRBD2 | CAWSKSGGGYEQYF | TGTGCCTGGAGCAAAAGCGGGGGCGGCTACGAGCAGTACTTC
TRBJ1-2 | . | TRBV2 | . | CASRPWREGYGYTF | TGTGCCAGCAGGCCCTGGAGGGAAGGCTATGGCTACACCTTC
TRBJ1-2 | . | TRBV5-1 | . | CASSFSGEGYTF | TGCGCCAGCAGCTTCTCAGGGGAAGGCTACACCTTC
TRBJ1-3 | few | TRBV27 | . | CASSPRRSSGNTIYF | TGTGCCAGCAGCCCTAGACGAAGCTCTGGAAACACCATATATTTT
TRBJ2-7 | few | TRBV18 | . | CASSPQQTVAYEQYF | TGTGCCAGCTCACCGCAACAGACGGTAGCCTACGAGCAGTACTTC
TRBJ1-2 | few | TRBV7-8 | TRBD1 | CASSRDRVKGYTF | TGTGCCAGCAGCCGGGACAGGGTGAAGGGCTACACCTTC
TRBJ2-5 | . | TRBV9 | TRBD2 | CASSVEGLQETQYF | TGTGCCAGCAGCGTAGAGGGACTACAAGAGACCCAGTACTTC
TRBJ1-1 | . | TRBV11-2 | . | CASSLGQLYGGNTEAFF | TGTGCCAGCAGCCTCGGCCAGTTGTATGGAGGAAACACTGAAGCTTTCTTT
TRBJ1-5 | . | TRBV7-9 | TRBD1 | CASSQMTGSGQPQHF | TGTGCCAGCAGCCAAATGACAGGGTCCGGCCAGCCCCAGCATTTT
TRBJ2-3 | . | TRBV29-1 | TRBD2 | CSVYLSGADTQYF | TGCAGCGTTTACCTCAGCGGGGCAGATACGCAGTATTTT
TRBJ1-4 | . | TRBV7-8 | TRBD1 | CASSFLAPGQGNIKNEKLFF | TGTGCCAGCAGCTTCCTAGCCCCGGGACAGGGGAATATAAAAAATGAAAAACTGTTTTTT
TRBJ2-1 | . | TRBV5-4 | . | CASSLAGVSYNEQFF | TGTGCCAGCAGCTTGGCGGGGGTCTCCTACAATGAGCAGTTCTTC
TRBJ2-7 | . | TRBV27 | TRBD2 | CASSIAGRGEQYF | TGTGCCAGCAGTATAGCGGGAAGGGGCGAGCAGTACTTC
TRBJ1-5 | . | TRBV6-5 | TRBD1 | CASSHGTGSNQPQHF | TGTGCCAGCAGTCACGGGACAGGGTCTAATCAGCCCCAGCATTTT
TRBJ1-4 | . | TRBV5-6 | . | CASSTYSATNEKLFF | TGTGCCAGCAGCACCTACAGTGCAACTAATGAAAAACTGTTTTTT
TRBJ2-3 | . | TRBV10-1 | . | CASSEFGVGTDTQYF | TGCGCCAGCAGTGAGTTCGGGGTTGGCACAGATACGCAGTATTTT
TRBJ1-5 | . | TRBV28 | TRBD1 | CASSHIPGQKINQPQHF | TGTGCCAGCAGTCATATCCCGGGACAGAAAATCAATCAGCCCCAGCATTTT
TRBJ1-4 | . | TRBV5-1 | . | CASSLAGFGNEKLFF | TGCGCCAGCAGCTTGGCAGGGTTTGGGAATGAAAAACTGTTTTTT
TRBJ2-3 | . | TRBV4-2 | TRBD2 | CASSQAPLFSGGATDTQYF | TGTGCCAGCAGCCAAGCACCCTTATTTAGCGGGGGGGCCACAGATACGCAGTATTTT
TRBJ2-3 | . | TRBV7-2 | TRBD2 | CASRRTSGEWDTQYF | TGTGCCAGCAGGCGGACTAGCGGGGAGTGGGATACGCAGTATTTT
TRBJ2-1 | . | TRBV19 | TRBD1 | CASSTPGGRNEQFF | TGTGCCAGTAGTACCCCAGGGGGCCGCAATGAGCAGTTCTTC
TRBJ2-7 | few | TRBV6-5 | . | CASSRGLNYEQYF | TGTGCCAGCAGCAGGGGCCTCAACTACGAGCAGTACTTC